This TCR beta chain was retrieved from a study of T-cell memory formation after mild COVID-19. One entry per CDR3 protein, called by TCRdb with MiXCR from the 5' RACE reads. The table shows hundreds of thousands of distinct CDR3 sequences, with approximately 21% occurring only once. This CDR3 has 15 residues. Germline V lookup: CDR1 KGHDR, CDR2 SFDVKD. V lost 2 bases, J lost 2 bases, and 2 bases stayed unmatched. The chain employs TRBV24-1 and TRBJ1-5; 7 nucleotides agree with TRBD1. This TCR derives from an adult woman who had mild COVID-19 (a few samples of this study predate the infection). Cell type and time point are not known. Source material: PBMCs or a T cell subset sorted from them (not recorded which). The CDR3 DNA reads TGTGCCACCAGTGATTCAGGGGGAGGCAATCAGCCCCAGCATTTT. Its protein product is CATSDSGGGNQPQHF.